This TCR beta chain was profiled in a study of blood T cell repertoires in COVID-19. Study overall: T cells, B-cell-depleted T cells, or PBMCs supplied cDNA or gDNA.

Per the study methods: The assay estimated nucleated cells by amplifying reference gene primers. Profiling relied on immunoSEQ multiplex PCR, and the TCRdb table lists in-frame clones only, not all of them. For V, J and clone size, that table is used; D and trimming come from the DNA. In the table there are 250,000 to 300,000 clones, just under 90% of which are singletons. The CDR3 runs 14 residues. CDR1 SEHNR and CDR2 FQNEAQ come from the germline V gene (reference sequence). J was trimmed by 2 bases and V by 5 bases; bases with no gene match: 6. Individuals drawn from 20 to 25 US areas were roughly 18 to 100 years old. Two consecutive negative NP/OP PCR tests, clearance, or resolved symptoms defined Cohort 3 recovery.

This chain joins TRBV7-9 and TRBJ2-7; 7 positions agree with TRBD1. The specimen was PBMCs or T cells enriched from blood (not recorded which). The TCR was taken from an older woman who had recovered from COVID-19. DNA of the CDR3: TGTGCCAGCAGCCTCCGACAGGGACCCTACGAGCAGTACTTC. Its translation: CASSLRQGPYEQYF. Supplemented by reference TRBV7-9 and TRBJ2-7, the full variable domain reads DTGVSQNPRHKITKRGQNVTFRCDPISEHNRLYWYRQTLGQGPEFLTYFQNEAQLEKSRLLSDRFSAERPKGSFSTLEIQRTEQGDSAMYLCASSLRQGPYEQYFGPGTRLTVT.